The rows below give T cell receptor beta chains drawn from one sample of a study of beta chain features in type 1 diabetes. TCRdb's copy holds only in-frame clones and misses some; the assay was immunoSEQ multiplex PCR. The sample records about 260,000 clones, roughly 70% being singletons. The sequencing sample was made of naive CD4+ T cells from blood. These receptors came from a man aged 30-40 years in good health. CDR3s include the opening cysteine and the closing phenylalanine or tryptophan. A D gene is named only where the DNA matches it firmly. Size values are once, few and many counts, or a class for expanded clones, and some rows have none.

few	.	TRBV7-9	TRBJ1-1	CASSLGRVGGTEAFF	TGTGCCAGCAGCTTAGGCCGGGTAGGAGGAACTGAAGCTTTCTTT
once	TRBD2	TRBV9	TRBJ2-1	CASSVSIPGLAGSDEQFF	TGTGCCAGCAGCGTATCGATCCCCGGACTAGCGGGATCGGATGAGCAGTTCTTC
few	.	TRBV7-2	TRBJ2-1	CASSLSRGSYNEQFF	TGTGCCAGCAGCTTATCACGGGGATCCTACAATGAGCAGTTCTTC
.	TRBD1	TRBV29-1	TRBJ2-5	CSVRQGVRSQYF	TGCAGCGTTCGACAGGGTGTTAGGTCCCAGTACTTC
once	TRBD2	TRBV7-9	TRBJ2-3	CASSSSSGSTDTQYF	TGTGCCAGCAGCTCATCTAGCGGGAGTACAGATACGCAGTATTTT
few	.	TRBV30	TRBJ1-6	CAWTSYNSPLHF	TGTGCCTGGACCAGCTATAATTCACCCCTCCACTTT
.	TRBD1	TRBV30	TRBJ2-7	CAWSPLSRGRTYEQYF	TGTGCCTGGAGTCCCTTGAGTAGGGGGCGCACCTACGAGCAGTACTTC
.	.	TRBV9	TRBJ2-3	CASSVRYTSTDTQYF	TGTGCCAGCAGCGTAAGGTACACTAGCACAGATACGCAGTATTTT
.	TRBD2	TRBV7-2	TRBJ2-5	CASSLFPLAGGGETQYF	TGTGCCAGCAGCTTATTTCCCCTAGCGGGAGGCGGAGAGACCCAGTACTTC
once	.	TRBV7-9	TRBJ1-6	CASSSDTSSPLHF	TGTGCCAGCAGCTCGGACACCAGTTCACCCCTCCACTTT
.	TRBD1	TRBV5-1	TRBJ2-1	CASSTRQGVNEQFF	TGCGCCAGCAGCACCCGACAGGGCGTGAATGAGCAGTTCTTC
.	.	TRBV30	TRBJ1-3	CAWSGGLRDTIYF	TGTGCCTGGAGCGGGGGCCTGAGGGACACCATATATTTT
.	TRBD2	TRBV11-2	TRBJ2-1	CASSLLAGGLNEQFF	TGTGCCAGCAGCCTACTAGCGGGGGGGCTCAATGAGCAGTTCTTC
.	.	TRBV29-1	TRBJ1-1	CSGRMNTEAFF	TGCAGCGGGAGAATGAACACTGAAGCTTTCTTT
.	.	TRBV6-5	TRBJ2-7	CASSYLGLRHF	TGTGCCAGCAGTTACTTGGGACTCCGGCACTTC
.	TRBD2	TRBV6-4	TRBJ2-3	CASSPTRRESDTQYF	TGTGCCAGCAGCCCGACCCGGCGGGAGTCAGATACGCAGTATTTT